The 25 T cell receptor beta chains below were found in one sample sequenced in a study of T cells in Graves' hyperthyroidism and ophthalmopathy. The CDR3 regions of TCR beta were amplified from RNA transcripts. A first-round RT-PCR of the TCR CDR3 used the HTBI primer set. Via MiXCR, TCRdb re-called the multiplex PCR reads, giving one row per CDR3 protein. The sample has about 360,000 distinct CDR3 sequences, 13% seen once. Sample: blood. Every receptor here comes from a woman between 18 and 30 years old with Graves' hyperthyroidism.

This clonotype was picked up many times. V and J are TRBV12-3 or TRBV12-4 and TRBJ2-7, with 11 bases aligning to TRBD1. The trim removed 6 bases at V and 4 bases at J, leaving 5 bases unmatched. The CDR3 spans 14 residues. CDR3 nucleotides: TGTGCCAGCAGGTACGGACAGGGGGCTTACGAGCAGTACTTC. This encodes CASRYGQGAYEQYF.

This clonotype has a count of ten or more. This sequence joins TRBV2 and TRBJ2-7; 7 positions match TRBD1. Germline CDR1 and CDR2: SNHLY and FYNNEI. CDR3 size: 15 residues. After removal of 2 bases from V and 1 base from J, the junction contained 5 bases not matched to a gene. CDR3 nucleotide sequence: TGTGCCAGCAGTGAAACAGGGGAACCGTCCTACGAGCAGTACTTC. Amino acids: CASSETGEPSYEQYF. Looking up the rest from reference TRBV2 and TRBJ2-7 gives the full variable domain: EPEVTQTPSHQVTQMGQEVILRCVPISNHLYFYWYRQILGQKVEFLVSFYNNEISEKSEIFDDQFSVERPDGSNFTLKIRSTKLEDSAMYFCASSETGEPSYEQYFGPGTRLTVT.

The CDR3 region has the DNA TGTGCCAGCGTCGACAGGGGAGTAACCGGGGAGCTGTTTTTT. Protein sequence: CASVDRGVTGELFF. The rearrangement joins TRBV19 to TRBJ2-2, with 8 bases matching TRBD1. The CDR3 spans 14 residues. Looked up from germline, CDR1 is LNHDA and CDR2 is SQIVND (reference sequence). Trimming took 9 bases from V and 5 from J; bases not matched to a gene: 8.

This clonotype was seen repeatedly, ten times or more. The genes are TRBV20-1 and TRBJ2-7, with 7 bases fitting TRBD2. V lost 3 bases and J lost 3; bases outside the gene matches: 8. The CDR3 contains 14 residues. Per germline, CDR1 DFQATT and CDR2 SNEGSKA (reference sequence). The CDR3 DNA reads TGCAGTGCTAGTACCGCTAGCGGAATCTACGAGCAGTACTTC. Its translation is CSASTASGIYEQYF.

This clonotype turned up a few times. A clone one base away is much larger, so this may be a read error. The chain links TRBV7-2 to TRBJ2-1; 9 nucleotides match TRBD2. There are 16 residues in the CDR3. Germline lookup yields CDR1 SGHTA and CDR2 FQGNSA. CDR3 protein: CAGSQSATSGYNEQFF. In nucleotides, the CDR3 is TGTGCCGGCAGCCAGAGTGCGACTAGCGGATACAATGAGCAGTTCTTC.

In the case of this clonotype: It may be a read error: a sequence one base away is much more abundant. The V and J genes are TRBV6-1 and TRBJ2-3, with D hard to call. From germline, CDR1 is MNHNS and CDR2 SASEGT. CDR3 length: 12 amino acids. The V and J ends lost 8 bases and 6 bases respectively, with 12 bases between them. The CDR3, as DNA: TGTGCCAGCTTCAAAAGAGCCGATACGCAGTATTTT. This codes for CASFKRADTQYF.

This clonotype was seen repeatedly, ten times or more. V is TRBV7-8 and J is TRBJ2-7; the D is unclear. This CDR3 region has 15 residues. The V and J ends lost 5 bases and 2 bases respectively, with 16 bases between them. CDR1 is SGHVS, CDR2 FQNEAQ, per germline. The CDR3 DNA reads TGTGCCAGCAGCCCAGAGCCGGGTCTTACCTACGAGCAGTACTTC. Protein product: CASSPEPGLTYEQYF.

Regarding this clonotype: It may be a read error: a sequence one base away is much more abundant. The V gene is TRBV6-1, the J gene TRBJ2-3; TRBD2 aligns across 8 bases. Looked up from germline, CDR1 is MNHNS and CDR2 is SASEGT. The CDR3 is 12 residues long. The CDR3 spells CTSAGAGGTQYF. The DNA of the CDR3 is TGTACCTCAGCGGGAGCTGGAGGTACGCAGTATTTT.

There are a few counts of this clonotype. The chain is built from TRBV28 and TRBJ2-7, with D possibly TRBD1 on 6 matching bases. Germline V CDR1 and CDR2: MDHEN, SYDVKM. V shed 6 bases and J shed 2 bases, with 11 bases lying between them. The CDR3 length is 13 residues. The CDR3 loop reads CASRGGDTYEQYF. The CDR3 coding sequence is TGTGCCAGCAGAGGGGGTGACACCTACGAGCAGTACTTC. Looking up the rest from reference TRBV28 and TRBJ2-7 gives the full variable domain: DVKVTQSSRYLVKRTGEKVFLECVQDMDHENMFWYRQDPGLGLRLIYFSYDVKMKEKGDIPEGYSVSREKKERFSLILESASTNQTSMYLCASRGGDTYEQYFGPGTRLTVT.

This clonotype was found many times. J is TRBJ1-2 and V is TRBV2; no clear D. The CDR3 has 15 amino acids. In germline, CDR1 is SNHLY, CDR2 FYNNEI. Trimming stripped 7 bases from V and 6 bases from J, with 21 bases between. The CDR3 here is CASKRSESGLHGYTF. As DNA, the CDR3 is TGTGCCAGCAAGAGGAGCGAATCGGGTCTTCATGGCTACACCTTC.

This clonotype was detected ten times or more. A read error may account for a junction end that differs from germline. This chain uses TRBV20-1 with TRBJ2-3; unclear D gene. This CDR3 region has 13 residues. Germline V gene data show CDR1 as DFQATT and CDR2 as SNEGSKA (reference sequence). In DNA, the CDR3 is TGCAGTCCTAGGAGTGAGAAGGCAGATACGCAGTATTTT. The encoded protein is CSPRSEKADTQYF.

This chain uses TRBV6-1 with TRBJ1-6; 8 nucleotides line up with TRBD1. Looked up from germline, CDR1 is MNHNS and CDR2 is SASEGT. The V and J ends lost 6 bases and 3 bases, in that order; junction bases with no gene match: 7. This CDR3 comprises 16 residues. The CDR3 bases are TGTGCCAGCAGAGGACAGGGCCAAATCTATAATTCACCCCTCCACTTT. Translating gives CASRGQGQIYNSPLHF.

This rearrangement joins TRBV12-3 or TRBV12-4 to TRBJ2-4; TRBD2 might be the D (5 bases). The CDR3 is 16 residues long. Trimming took off 4 bases at V and 2 bases at J, with 15 bases between the two ends. CDR3 sequence reads: CASSWERRITKNIQYF. The DNA of the CDR3 is TGTGCCAGCAGTTGGGAGCGAAGGATTACCAAAAACATTCAGTACTTC.

Ten or more counts support this clonotype. The DNA for the CDR3 is TGTGCCAGCAGTGAAGAGGGCAGGGGTGGAACTGAAGCTTTCTTT. Amino acid sequence: CASSEEGRGGTEAFF. This rearrangement joins TRBV6-1 to TRBJ1-1, with D possibly being TRBD1 (6 bases). The CDR3 spans 15 residues. Germline CDR1 reads MNHNS; CDR2 reads SASEGT. Deletions cut 1 base from V and 5 bases from J, with 14 bases between.

This chain connects TRBV11-1 to TRBJ2-7, with 7 positions matching TRBD2. Per germline, CDR1 SGHAT and CDR2 FQDESV (reference sequence). V dropped 3 bases and J dropped 2; count of bases not matched to a gene: 7. The CDR3 covers 15 residues. In DNA form, the CDR3 reads TGTGCCAGCAGCTTTTATAGCGGGCAAACCTACGAGCAGTACTTC. Translation: CASSFYSGQTYEQYF.

This clonotype occurred many times. The rearrangement links TRBV20-1 to TRBJ2-1, with 10 positions matching TRBD2. Germline V gene sequence: CDR1 DFQATT, CDR2 SNEGSKA (reference sequence). J gave up 5 bases and V 3 bases, and 19 bases lay outside the gene matches. The CDR3 length is 19 residues. This CDR3 is CSASGFRSGRALLDNEQFF. DNA for the CDR3: TGCAGTGCTAGCGGTTTTCGCAGCGGGAGGGCCTTATTGGACAATGAGCAGTTCTTC.

The table lists this clonotype with many counts. This chain connects TRBV12-3 or TRBV12-4 to TRBJ2-1, with D possibly matching TRBD1 (5 bases). The CDR3 spans 13 residues. V was cut by 3 bases and J by 9 bases, with 12 bases left in between. DNA of the CDR3: TGTGCCAGCAGTTTGCCCAGGGCCAGTGAGCAGTTCTTC. This encodes CASSLPRASEQFF.

In this sample, this clonotype turned up many times. The genes are TRBV27 and TRBJ1-1, with D perhaps TRBD1 (6 bases). The V end was cut by 8 bases, the J end by 6 bases, with 13 bases between. The CDR3 is made up of 12 amino acids. Germline CDR1 is MNHEY and CDR2 is SMNVEV (reference sequence). The CDR3 DNA reads as TGTGCCAGCCACACAGGGTTCTCTGAAGCTTTCTTT. It yields the protein CASHTGFSEAFF.

This clonotype was seen more than once but under ten times. The chain combines TRBV29-1 with TRBJ1-1; D uncertain. CDR1 is SQVTM, CDR2 ANQGSEA, per germline. The germline V and J ends were trimmed by 3 bases and 4 bases, with 6 bases remaining between them. The CDR3 runs 11 residues. CDR3 bases: TGCAGCGTTGACGTGGCCACTGAAGCTTTCTTT. Amino acids: CSVDVATEAFF.

This clonotype was detected ten times or more. The chain recombines TRBV28 with TRBJ1-5, with D possibly TRBD1 on 6 matching bases. Trimming cost V 4 bases and J 5 bases, with 12 bases left between them. Germline V gene sequence: CDR1 MDHEN, CDR2 SYDVKM. The CDR3 contains 14 residues. CDR3 coding DNA: TGTGCCAGCAGTTCACAGGGCGGGGATCAGCCCCAGCATTTT. Translated: CASSSQGGDQPQHF.

This clonotype occurred many times. V is TRBV5-1 and J is TRBJ2-3; TRBD2 matches at 7 bases. This CDR3 has 17 residues. After removal of 3 bases from V and 2 bases from J, the junction contained 12 bases not matched to a gene. In germline, CDR1 is SGHRS, CDR2 YFSETQ. CDR3 amino acids: CASSWGGSAENTDTQYF. The CDR3 nucleotides read TGCGCCAGCAGCTGGGGGGGGTCTGCGGAGAACACAGATACGCAGTATTTT.

This clonotype was seen a handful of times. The rearrangement links TRBV20-1 to TRBJ2-7; 14 positions agree with TRBD2. This CDR3 is 15 amino acids long. J lost 3 bases, V lost 8 bases, and 9 bases had no gene match. Germline V lookup: CDR1 DFQATT, CDR2 SNEGSKA (reference sequence). The CDR3 sequence is CSPGTSGGPRYEQYF. DNA for the CDR3: TGCAGTCCCGGGACTAGCGGGGGCCCCCGCTACGAGCAGTACTTC.

This clonotype was observed at least ten times. This chain links TRBV29-1 with TRBJ2-3; D uncertain. The ends were cut back, 3 bases at V and 0 bases at J, with 10 bases in the middle. This CDR3 contains 14 residues. Germline assignment: CDR1 SQVTM and CDR2 ANQGSEA. In DNA, the CDR3 is TGCAGCGTTGATGTAGGGTCTAGCACAGATACGCAGTATTTT. It translates to CSVDVGSSTDTQYF.

This clonotype was counted between two and nine times. The V gene is TRBV7-2, the J gene TRBJ2-1; TRBD2 matches 10 bases. The CDR3 contains 13 residues. V lost 4 bases, J lost 9 bases, and 3 bases stayed unmatched. Looked up from germline, CDR1 is SGHTA and CDR2 is FQGNSA. CDR3 residues: CASSSGTSVEQFF. The CDR3 DNA reads TGTGCCAGCAGCTCAGGGACTAGCGTTGAGCAGTTCTTC.

V is TRBV10-3 and J is TRBJ2-2, with 7 bases that match TRBD2. Germline CDR1 and CDR2: ENHRY and SYGVKD. The CDR3 has 16 amino acids. J lost 0 bases, V lost 8 bases, and 9 bases had no gene match. The CDR3 bases are TGTGCCATCCTAGCTAGCGGAAACGCGAACACCGGGGAGCTGTTTTTT. Protein: CAILASGNANTGELFF.